This T cell receptor beta chain appears in the sequencing data of a study of cytomegalovirus exposure and HLA in healthy donors. Use of 60 Vbeta and 13 Jbeta primers characterized the PCR. The data were produced by immunoSEQ multiplex PCR, yet TCRdb's version contains in-frame clones alone and is incomplete. This sample carries some 80,000 clones, more than 60% of them seen once, and the ten largest clones take 13%. In its sample, this clone was seen once. As yet, its antigen is unknown. Study findings and constraints: In an earlier analysis, productive rearrangement rates for most beta V segments clustered near 90% or 30%. The study carried out a later analysis of TCR beta sequences. It associated approximately 16,000 of them with specific HLA alleles at a false discovery rate of 0.05. The authors confirmed in vitro that three CMV-associated chains were specific for CMV antigens. Prediction of most subjects' HLA-A and HLA-B alleles by TCR beta sequences was reportedly accurate.

The germline V gene encodes CDR1 SGHDT and CDR2 YYEEEE. The CDR3 is 14 amino acids. V shed 1 base and J 7 bases; nucleotides not matched to a gene: 2. The sequenced sample was PBMCs. The chain joins TRBV5-6 to TRBJ2-6, with 7 positions matching TRBD1. The receptor's source is a human donor in good health. CDR3 loop: CASSLRQGANVLTF. DNA of the CDR3: TGTGCCAGCAGCTTGCGACAGGGTGCCAACGTCCTGACTTTC.